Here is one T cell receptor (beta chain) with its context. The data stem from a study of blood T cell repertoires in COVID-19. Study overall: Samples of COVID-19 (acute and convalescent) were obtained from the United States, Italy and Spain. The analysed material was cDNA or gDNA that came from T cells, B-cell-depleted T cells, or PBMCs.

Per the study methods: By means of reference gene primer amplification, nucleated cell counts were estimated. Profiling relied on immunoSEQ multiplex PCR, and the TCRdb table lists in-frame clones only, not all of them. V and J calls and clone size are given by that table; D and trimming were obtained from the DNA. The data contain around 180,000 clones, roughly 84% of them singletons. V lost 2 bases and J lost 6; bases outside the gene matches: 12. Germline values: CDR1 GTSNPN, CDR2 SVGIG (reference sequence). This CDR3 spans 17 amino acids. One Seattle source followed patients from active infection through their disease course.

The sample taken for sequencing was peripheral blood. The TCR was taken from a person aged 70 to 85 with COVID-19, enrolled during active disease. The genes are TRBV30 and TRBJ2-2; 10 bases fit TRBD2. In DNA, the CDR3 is TGTGCCTGGAGTTCACTACGACTAGCGGGTATGGCCGGGGAGCTGTTTTTT. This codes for CAWSSLRLAGMAGELFF. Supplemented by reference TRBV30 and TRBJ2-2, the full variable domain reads SQTIHQWPATLVQPVGSPLSLECTVEGTSNPNLYWYRQAAGRGLQLLFYSVGIGQISSEVPQNLSASRPQDRQFILSSKKLLLSDSGFYLCAWSSLRLAGMAGELFFGEGSRLTVL.